Shown below are 17 T cell receptor beta chains from a single sample sequenced in a study of shared clonotypes between healthy human individuals. Naive CD8 cells lacked CD45RO and underwent positive selection for CCR7, leaving out terminally differentiated effector memory CD45RA+ cells. Clones were read by immunoSEQ multiplex PCR, and TCRdb kept only the in-frame ones, dropping some. The table shows about 820,000 clones, with almost 95% occurring only once. The sequenced material came from naive CD8+ T cells sorted from blood. The receptors here all came from a man aged 25-45 years in good health.

The chain is built from TRBV7-9 and TRBJ2-3, with D perhaps matching TRBD2 (5 bases). The V and J ends lost 7 bases and 2 bases respectively, with 10 bases between them. Germline V gives CDR1 SEHNR, CDR2 FQNEAQ (reference sequence). There are 13 residues in the CDR3. Here the CDR3 reads CASMGEPTDTQYF. CDR3 in DNA: TGTGCCAGCATGGGAGAGCCCACAGATACGCAGTATTTT.

This chain joins TRBV27 and TRBJ2-1; D remains ambiguous. The V end was cut by 7 bases, the J end by 7 bases, with 8 bases between. Germline V gene data show CDR1 as MNHEY and CDR2 as SMNVEV (reference sequence). The CDR3 is made up of 11 amino acids. CDR3 nucleotides: TGTGCCAGCATCCTCGGAAATGAGCAGTTCTTC. This codes for CASILGNEQFF.

The chain has TRBV2 and TRBJ2-1, with TRBD2 matching 12 bases. The germline V gene has CDR1 SNHLY and CDR2 FYNNEI. This CDR3 comprises 16 residues. J gave up 4 bases and V 8 bases, and 9 bases lay outside the gene matches. CDR3 bases: TGTGCCAGCCATCCCCCGACTAGCGGGAGTTACAATGAGCAGTTCTTC. It yields the protein CASHPPTSGSYNEQFF.

The chain recombines TRBV5-1 with TRBJ2-6; the D gene is possibly TRBD1 (5 bases). Trimming cost V 0 bases and J 0 bases, with 10 bases left between them. Germline CDR1 reads SGHRS; CDR2 reads YFSETQ. The CDR3 totals 17 residues. CDR3 sequence: CASSLGAQGSGANVLTF. The CDR3 nucleotides are TGCGCCAGCAGCTTGGGGGCGCAGGGCTCTGGGGCCAACGTCCTGACTTTC.

The CDR3 sequence is CASKGQTNTGELFF. As DNA, the CDR3 is TGTGCCAGCAAGGGGCAGACGAACACCGGGGAGCTGTTTTTT. The chain is built from TRBV2 and TRBJ2-2, with a possible D match to TRBD1 (5 bases). The CDR3 has 14 residues. The germline V gene encodes CDR1 SNHLY and CDR2 FYNNEI. Trimming shortened V by 7 bases and J by 0 bases, and 9 bases separated the two germline ends.

The chain has TRBV6-5 and TRBJ1-1; D gene unclear. Germline CDR1 reads MNHEY; CDR2 reads SVGAGI. Trimming shortened V by 1 base and J by 5 bases, and 8 bases separated the two germline ends. The CDR3 sequence is 13 residues long. In DNA, the CDR3 is TGTGCCAGCAGTTACTACCTAGGGACTGAAGCTTTCTTT. Translating gives CASSYYLGTEAFF.

The rearrangement uses TRBV10-3 and TRBJ2-3; 8 bases are shared with TRBD2. The CDR3 contains 13 residues. Germline V gene lookup returns CDR1 ENHRY and CDR2 SYGVKD. V trimming: 6 bases; J trimming: 1 base; junction bases outside the gene matches: 0. The CDR3 region is CAIRREGTDTQYF. The CDR3 DNA reads as TGTGCCATCAGGCGGGAGGGCACAGATACGCAGTATTTT.

The V and J genes are TRBV18 and TRBJ2-1; 8 bases match TRBD2. Germline lookup yields CDR1 KGHSH and CDR2 LQKENI. The CDR3 is 15 residues long. The junction had 3 bases not matched to a gene; V was cut back by 5 bases and J by 0 bases. CDR3 amino acids: CASSGTSGSYNEQFF. The DNA for the CDR3 is TGTGCCAGCTCAGGTACTAGCGGCTCCTACAATGAGCAGTTCTTC.

This sequence joins TRBV28 and TRBJ2-3; D unclear. The V gene's germline CDR1 is MDHEN and CDR2 SYDVKM. The CDR3 extends over 14 amino acids. Trimming cost V 6 bases and J 4 bases, with 14 bases left between them. As DNA, the CDR3 is TGTGCCAGCAGCACACCGGGCCAATCAGATACGCAGTATTTT. This gives the protein CASSTPGQSDTQYF.

This chain links TRBV7-9 with TRBJ1-5; tentatively, D is TRBD1 (6 bases). Trimming removed 5 bases at V and 2 bases at J, with 16 bases between. Germline loops: CDR1 SEHNR, CDR2 FQNEAQ (reference sequence). The CDR3 extends over 16 amino acids. Here the CDR3 DNA reads TGTGCCAGCAGCGAAACAGGGTTAAGGGGCAATCAGCCCCAGCATTTT. It is translated as CASSETGLRGNQPQHF.

The chain couples TRBV27 to TRBJ2-3; 11 nucleotides line up with TRBD2. The germline gives CDR1 MNHEY, CDR2 SMNVEV (reference sequence). V shed 6 bases and J 1 base; nucleotides not matched to a gene: 3. This CDR3 comprises 15 residues. CDR3 in amino acids: CASRVAGGGTDTQYF. CDR3 DNA sequence: TGTGCCAGCAGGGTAGCGGGAGGGGGCACAGATACGCAGTATTTT.

The chain couples TRBV7-9 to TRBJ2-5, with 7 positions matching TRBD2. CDR3 length: 15 amino acids. With V trimmed by 5 bases and J by 5 bases, 11 bases remained unmatched. Germline V gene lookup returns CDR1 SEHNR and CDR2 FQNEAQ (reference sequence). The CDR3 here is CASSPLLRGEETQYF. The CDR3 DNA sequence: TGTGCCAGCAGCCCACTCCTCCGGGGGGAGGAGACCCAGTACTTC.

This clone was recorded only once. CDR3 bases: TGTGCCAGCCTCACGACGACCGGGGAGCTGTTTTTT. Its protein product is CASLTTTGELFF. The V gene is TRBV6-6, the J gene TRBJ2-2; D not resolved. Trimming took off 8 bases at V and 5 bases at J, with 9 bases between the two ends. The CDR3 consists of 12 residues. Germline V gene lookup returns CDR1 MNHNY and CDR2 SVGAGI (reference sequence).

In regard to this clone: The sample contains more than one DNA sequence encoding this CDR3. The gene calls are TRBV27 and TRBJ2-1; 14 bases agree with TRBD2. CDR3 length: 16 amino acids. V lost 5 bases and J lost 6; bases outside the gene matches: 6. From germline, CDR1 is MNHEY and CDR2 SMNVEV (reference sequence). Here the CDR3 DNA reads TGTGCCAGCAGTCTCTTAGGGACTAGCGGGAGCAATGAGCAGTTCTTC. The encoded protein is CASSLLGTSGSNEQFF.

J is TRBJ1-3 and V is TRBV28; D is uncertain. Trimming cost V 3 bases and J 0 bases, with 12 bases left between them. Per germline, CDR1 MDHEN and CDR2 SYDVKM. This CDR3 spans 16 amino acids. CDR3 nucleotide sequence: TGTGCCAGCAGTTTTCCTTTGGACGACTCTGGAAACACCATATATTTT. This codes for CASSFPLDDSGNTIYF.

The rearrangement joins TRBV5-4 to TRBJ2-3, with 8 bases lining up with TRBD2. The CDR3 sequence is 16 residues long. The V segment lost 4 bases and the J segment 4 bases; nucleotides outside the gene matches: 11. From germline, CDR1 is SGHNT and CDR2 YYREEE (reference sequence). DNA of the CDR3: TGTGCCAGCAGCGCCACTGGACTAGCCCTCCCAGATACGCAGTATTTT. It yields the protein CASSATGLALPDTQYF.

V and J are TRBV27 and TRBJ2-7; 14 nucleotides match TRBD2. Germline lookup yields CDR1 MNHEY and CDR2 SMNVEV (reference sequence). The CDR3 extends over 18 amino acids. Unmatched junction bases numbered 9, after V lost 5 bases and J lost 0 bases. CDR3 DNA sequence: TGTGCCAGCAGTGCAGGGACTAGCGGGAGTCTAGGCTCCTACGAGCAGTACTTC. It is translated as CASSAGTSGSLGSYEQYF.